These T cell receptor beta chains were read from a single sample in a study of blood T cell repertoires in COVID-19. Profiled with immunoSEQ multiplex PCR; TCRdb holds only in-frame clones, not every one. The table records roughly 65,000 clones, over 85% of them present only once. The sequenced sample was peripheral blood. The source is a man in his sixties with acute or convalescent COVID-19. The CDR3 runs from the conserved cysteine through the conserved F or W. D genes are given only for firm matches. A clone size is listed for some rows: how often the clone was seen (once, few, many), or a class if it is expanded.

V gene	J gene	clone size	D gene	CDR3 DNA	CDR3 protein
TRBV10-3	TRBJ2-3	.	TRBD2	TGTGCCATCAAGTCCAGACTAGCGGGGGGCACAGATACGCAGTATTTT	CAIKSRLAGGTDTQYF
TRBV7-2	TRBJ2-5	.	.	TGTGCCAGCAGCCGGTGGGAGCGGGCCCAAGAGACCCAGTACTTC	CASSRWERAQETQYF
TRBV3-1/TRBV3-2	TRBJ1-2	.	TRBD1	TGTGCCAGCAGCCACGGGGACAGGGAAGATCTTGGCTACACCTTC	CASSHGDREDLGYTF
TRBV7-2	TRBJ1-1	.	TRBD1	TGTGCCAGCAGCTTAGATTTTGGGACAGGAGGGGGGAACACTGAAGCTTTCTTT	CASSLDFGTGGGNTEAFF
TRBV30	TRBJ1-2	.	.	TGTGCCTGGTTAGGACTCGGGGTGAAGAGCTATGGCTACACCTTC	CAWLGLGVKSYGYTF
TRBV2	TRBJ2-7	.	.	TGTGCCAGCAGGTCCGACACCTACGAGCAGTACTTC	CASRSDTYEQYF
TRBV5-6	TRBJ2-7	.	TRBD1	TGTGCCAGCAGCTTGATACAGGGGGTGAGCTCCTACGAGCAGTACTTC	CASSLIQGVSSYEQYF
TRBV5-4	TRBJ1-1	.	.	TGTGCCAGCAGCTTGGGGGGGGGAGCTTTCTTT	CASSLGGGAFF
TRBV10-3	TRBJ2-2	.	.	TGTGCCATCAGGGGGGGGCGGAGCGGGGAGCTGTTTTTT	CAIRGGRSGELFF
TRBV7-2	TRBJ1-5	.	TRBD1	TGTGCCAGCAGCTTGCAGGGGGCTAACAATCAGCCCCAGCATTTT	CASSLQGANNQPQHF
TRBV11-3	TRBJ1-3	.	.	TGTGCCAGCAGCTACGGGGGGATATACGCTGGAAACACCATATATTTT	CASSYGGIYAGNTIYF
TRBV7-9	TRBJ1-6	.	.	TGTGCCAGCAGCTTAGCGCTAAGGGGCTCCTATAATTCACCCCTCCACTTT	CASSLALRGSYNSPLHF
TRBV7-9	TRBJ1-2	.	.	TGTGCCAGCAGCTTACAGGGAAAAGGCTATGGCTACACCTTC	CASSLQGKGYGYTF
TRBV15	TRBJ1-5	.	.	TGTGCCACCAGCAGAGATCTGAGGGTTTCTAGCAATCAGCCCCAGCATTTT	CATSRDLRVSSNQPQHF
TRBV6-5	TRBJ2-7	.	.	TGTGCCAGCAGGAAGGGGGGGGACACCTACGAGCAGTACTTC	CASRKGGDTYEQYF
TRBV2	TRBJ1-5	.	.	TGTGCCAGCAGTGAAAGGCCCGGAACGGGGCATTTT	CASSERPGTGHF
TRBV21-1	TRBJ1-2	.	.	TGTGCCAGCAGCAGTAGGACAGGGAGAGGCTATGGCTACACCTTC	CASSSRTGRGYGYTF
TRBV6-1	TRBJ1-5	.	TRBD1	TGTGCCAGCAGTGGTAGTCAGACAGGGGGTAATCAGCCCCAGCATTTT	CASSGSQTGGNQPQHF
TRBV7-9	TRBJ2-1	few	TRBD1	TGTGCCAGCAGCTTAGCGCACAGGGGCGCTGAGCAGTTCTTC	CASSLAHRGAEQFF
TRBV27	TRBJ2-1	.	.	TGTGCCAGCAGTCCACCCGAGGCGGAAAATGAGCAGTTCTTC	CASSPPEAENEQFF
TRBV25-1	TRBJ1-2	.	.	TGTGCCAGCAGTGACCCCCCTCAGGGGCACGGTGGCTACACCTTC	CASSDPPQGHGGYTF
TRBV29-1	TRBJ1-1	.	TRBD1	TGCAGCGTCGCCAGGGGACAGGGGGCCTTGAACACTGAAGCTTTCTTT	CSVARGQGALNTEAFF
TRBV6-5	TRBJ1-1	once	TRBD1	TGTGCCAGCAGTATTGCGGGACAGGGGGACACTGAAGCTTTCTTT	CASSIAGQGDTEAFF
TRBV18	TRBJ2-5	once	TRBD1	TGTGCCAGCTCACCTTTGGGACAGGCGGGTTCGGAGACCCAGTACTTC	CASSPLGQAGSETQYF
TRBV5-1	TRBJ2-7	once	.	TGCGCCAGCAGCTTGGCCGGGTCCCTATCCTACGAGCAGTACTTC	CASSLAGSLSYEQYF
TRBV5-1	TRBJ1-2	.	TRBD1	TGCGCCAGCAGCTTGGGGACAGGGGGAGGCTACACCTTC	CASSLGTGGGYTF
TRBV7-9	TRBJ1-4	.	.	TGTGCCAGCAGCTTAGGAGACAGCCTTGCTGAAAAACTGTTTTTT	CASSLGDSLAEKLFF
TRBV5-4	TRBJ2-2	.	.	TGTGCCAGCAGCAATGGGGCCGTCGTTAGGGGGACCGGGGAGCTGTTTTTT	CASSNGAVVRGTGELFF
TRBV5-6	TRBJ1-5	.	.	TGTGCCAGCAGCCTAGGAGGTAGCAATCAGCCCCAGCATTTT	CASSLGGSNQPQHF
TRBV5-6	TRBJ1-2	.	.	TGTGCCAGCAGCTTGGAGTCCTTAGCTAACTATGGCTACACCTTC	CASSLESLANYGYTF
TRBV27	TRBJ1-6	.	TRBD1	TGTGCCAGCAGTTACCAGGGGGCTCTGGGAAATTCACCCCTCCACTTT	CASSYQGALGNSPLHF
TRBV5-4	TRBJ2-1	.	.	TGTGCCAGCAGCCACACAGGTATAGATGAGCAGTTCTTC	CASSHTGIDEQFF
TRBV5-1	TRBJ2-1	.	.	TGCGCCAGCAGCTTACAGGGAGTCAGATACAATGAGCAGTTCTTC	CASSLQGVRYNEQFF